Detailed here is one T cell receptor beta chain. The antigen is not known. The data stem from a study of T cell repertoires in cytomegalovirus infection. Overall study context: Public TCR beta signatures marked donors with CMV infection and the matching HLA.

TCRdb re-called the reads through MiXCR, storing one row per CDR3 protein. Of about 890,000 distinct CDR3 sequences in the sample, about 33% were seen once. The germline V gene has CDR1 MNHEY and CDR2 SMNVEV (reference sequence). Trimming removed 5 bases at V and 6 bases at J, with 13 bases between. The CDR3 runs to 14 residues. Material: cultured CD8+ T cells from PBMCs, obtained from culture after CMV antigen stimulation. This TCR was sampled from a human donor in good health (CMV status not recorded). Some clones in this sample may be carry-over from other donors' samples. The rearrangement uses TRBV27 and TRBJ1-4; possible D gene TRBD1, 6 bases. The DNA for the CDR3 is TGTGCCAGCAGTCACAGGGCGGTGGATGAAAAACTGTTTTTT. Its protein product is CASSHRAVDEKLFF.